By share, the clone carrying this TCR beta chain counts as medium-sized (0.01 to 0.1%). Its antigen is as yet unknown. The sample is drawn from a study of circulating CD8 cells and anti-PD-1 response in melanoma. Findings of the study overall: Peptide assays on expanded sorted subsets replaced tumor-based reactivity testing. Generally, no replicate experiments were performed.

CDR1 is SNHLY and CDR2 is FYNNEI in the germline V gene. V was pared by 7 bases and J by 2 bases, with 8 bases of the junction left unmatched. The CDR3 covers 14 residues. Four subsets defined by PD-1 and/or TIGIT were sorted from live CD3+CD8+TCRalphabeta+ cells. Each library started from 15 ng of total RNA using the QIAseq Immune Repertoire TCR panel. TCRdb re-called the reads through MiXCR, storing one row per CDR3 protein. Among some 500 distinct CDR3 sequences listed, 8% to 10% were seen once. The receptor was isolated from a human donor with melanoma. Sequencing used CD8+ T cells from PBMCs, obtained at baseline or after one month of anti-PD-1 therapy (not recorded which). This sequence joins TRBV2 and TRBJ2-7; 7 bases agree with TRBD1. The DNA for the CDR3 is TGTGCCAGCAAATACGAGGGGGCGGCCTACGAGCAGTACTTC. Translated, it gives CASKYEGAAYEQYF.